This T cell receptor (beta chain) was found in a study of cytomegalovirus exposure and HLA in healthy donors. This clone was counted between two and nine times. Germline-derived CDR1 and CDR2 are MNHNS and SASEGT. The CDR3 has 14 amino acids. V was clipped by 6 bases and J by 7 bases, with 15 bases between them. With 60 Vbeta and 13 Jbeta primers, the PCR was carried out. Sequencing was performed with immunoSEQ multiplex PCR; in TCRdb, only in-frame clones are kept and a portion is missing. The data hold 150,000 to 200,000 clones, with about three quarters observed a single time. The chain couples TRBV6-1 to TRBJ1-4, with TRBD1 as a possible D gene (5 bases). Sequenced input: PBMCs. This TCR was recovered from a female donor in good health and CMV-seronegative. The CDR3 spells CASREAGKVEKLFF. The CDR3 bases are TGTGCCAGCAGAGAGGCAGGGAAAGTTGAAAAACTGTTTTTT.